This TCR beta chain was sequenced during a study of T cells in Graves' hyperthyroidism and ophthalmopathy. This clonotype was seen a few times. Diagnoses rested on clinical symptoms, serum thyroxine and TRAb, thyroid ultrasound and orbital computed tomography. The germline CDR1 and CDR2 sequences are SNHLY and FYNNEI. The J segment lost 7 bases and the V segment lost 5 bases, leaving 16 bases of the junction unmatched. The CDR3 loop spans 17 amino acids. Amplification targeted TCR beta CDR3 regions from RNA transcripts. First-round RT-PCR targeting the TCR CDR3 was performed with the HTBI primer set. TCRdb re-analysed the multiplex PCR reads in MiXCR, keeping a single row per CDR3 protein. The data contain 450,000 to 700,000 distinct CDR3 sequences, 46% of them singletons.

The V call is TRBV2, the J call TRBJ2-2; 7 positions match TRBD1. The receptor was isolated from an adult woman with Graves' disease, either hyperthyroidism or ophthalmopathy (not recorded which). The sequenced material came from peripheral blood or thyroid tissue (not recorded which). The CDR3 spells CASSFFGDSGLGGELFF. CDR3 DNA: TGTGCCAGCAGTTTCTTTGGGGACAGTGGCCTCGGCGGGGAGCTGTTTTTT.